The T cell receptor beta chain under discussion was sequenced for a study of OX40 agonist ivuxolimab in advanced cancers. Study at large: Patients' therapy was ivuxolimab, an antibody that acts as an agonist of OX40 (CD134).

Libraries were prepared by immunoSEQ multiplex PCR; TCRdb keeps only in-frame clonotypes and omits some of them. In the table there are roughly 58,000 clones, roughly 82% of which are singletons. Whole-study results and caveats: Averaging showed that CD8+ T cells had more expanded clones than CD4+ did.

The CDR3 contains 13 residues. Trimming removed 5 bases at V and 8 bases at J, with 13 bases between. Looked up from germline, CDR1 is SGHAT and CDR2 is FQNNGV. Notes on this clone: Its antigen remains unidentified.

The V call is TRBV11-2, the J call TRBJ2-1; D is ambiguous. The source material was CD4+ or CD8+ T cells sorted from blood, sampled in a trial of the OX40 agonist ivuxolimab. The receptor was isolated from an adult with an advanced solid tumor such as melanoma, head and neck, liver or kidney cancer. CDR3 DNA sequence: TGTGCCAGCAGCAAAGGCTTGGTTGATGAGCAGTTCTTC. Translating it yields CASSKGLVDEQFF.